This T cell receptor (beta chain) was found in a study of CD8 T cells in ankylosing spondylitis. One entry per CDR3 protein, called by TCRdb with MiXCR from the 5' RACE reads. This table holds about 540,000 distinct CDR3 sequences, 10% to 15% found once. Germline V gene data show CDR1 as MGHRA and CDR2 as YSYEKL. V lost 4 bases to trimming and J lost 5 bases, with 14 bases between them. The CDR3 is 15 amino acids. A note on this clonotype: Its antigen is undetermined.

Study results and limitations: Blood of patients with ankylosing spondylitis appeared to be characterized by a TCR beta motif of several highly homologous variants.

This receptor was identified in a male donor with ankylosing spondylitis. The sequenced sample consisted of blood, either unsorted or a sorted T cell fraction (not recorded which). The chain links TRBV4-1 to TRBJ1-4; weak D call: TRBD1 (5 bases). The CDR3 DNA sequence: TGCGCCAGCAGCCGGACCCTGCCAGGGAATGAAAAACTGTTTTTT. Translation gives CASSRTLPGNEKLFF.